This entry concerns a single T cell receptor (beta chain). Its antigen is undetermined. Unique molecular identifiers tagged individual cDNA molecules. Each CDR3 protein is one row after TCRdb ran MiXCR on the 5' RACE reads. This table has under 95,000 distinct CDR3 sequences, around 12% appearing once. The sample belongs to a study of early T cells in non-severe SARS-CoV-2 infection. The overall study: The authors sequenced bulk RNA from unsorted whole blood, leaving chains unpaired. Broader study findings: The study's VDJdb matching favored anti-spike CD8 responses and missed private and CD4 specificities.

Germline values: CDR1 SGHTA, CDR2 FQGNSA. Germline trimming cut 4 bases from V and 1 base from J; bases unmatched to any gene: 5. CDR3 length equals 16 residues. The genes are TRBV7-2 and TRBJ2-4; 9 bases are shared with TRBD2. The sequencing sample was made of whole blood. The sequence was obtained from an adult who was a healthcare worker with PCR-confirmed SARS-CoV-2 infection or an uninfected control (not recorded which). This CDR3 reads CASSSLAGNAKNIQYF. CDR3 in DNA: TGTGCCAGCAGCTCTCTAGCGGGAAATGCCAAAAACATTCAGTACTTC.